These 6 T cell receptor beta chains share one sample of origin, sequenced in a study of graft-versus-host responses after intestinal transplantation. Measured with immunoSEQ multiplex PCR; TCRdb has only the in-frame clones, and not every one. The table shows 90,000 to 150,000 clones, with roughly 91% occurring only once. Antigen specificity for these receptors is unknown. The starting material was unstimulated CD4+ T cells sorted from spleen or lymph node cells, obtained before intestinal transplant. These receptors came from a human donor who received an intestinal transplant.

The gene calls are TRBV5-1 and TRBJ2-1; 9 bases match TRBD1. V was clipped by 4 bases and J by 5 bases; unmatched bases: 10. Germline CDR1 is SGHRS and CDR2 is YFSETQ. The CDR3 is 16 amino acids. CDR3 DNA: TGCGCCAGCAGCCCGACGGAGGACAGGGGTCACAATGAGCAGTTCTTC. It codes for CASSPTEDRGHNEQFF.

The CDR3 coding sequence is TGTGCCAGCAGCTTATTAGGACTAGGGGCCGGGGAGCTGTTTTTT. Translation: CASSLLGLGAGELFF. The gene calls are TRBV5-4 and TRBJ2-2; TRBD2 matches at 7 bases. This CDR3 contains 15 residues. Losses at the gene ends were 2 bases for V and 6 bases for J; bases not matched to a gene: 7. Germline V gene data show CDR1 as SGHNT and CDR2 as YYREEE (reference sequence). Full variable domain (remainder filled in from reference TRBV5-4 and TRBJ2-2): ETGVTQSPTHLIKTRGQQVTLRCSSQSGHNTVSWYQQALGQGPQFIFQYYREEENGRGNFPPRFSGLQFPNYSSELNVNALELDDSALYLCASSLLGLGAGELFFGEGSRLTVL.

The chain carries TRBV6-4 and TRBJ1-1; D ambiguous. Germline V gives CDR1 MRHNA, CDR2 SNTAGT. The CDR3 is made up of 14 amino acids. V was clipped by 4 bases and J by 5 bases, with 14 bases between them. CDR3 in amino acids: CASSAQPQGTEAFF. CDR3 sequence (DNA): TGTGCCAGCAGTGCCCAGCCCCAAGGGACTGAAGCTTTCTTT.

This chain joins TRBV10-3 and TRBJ2-4, with D hard to call. The CDR3 covers 13 residues. The V and J ends lost 1 base and 5 bases respectively, with 6 bases between them. The germline V gene encodes CDR1 ENHRY and CDR2 SYGVKD. CDR3 residues: CAISEFTENIQYF. CDR3 nucleotides: TGTGCCATCAGTGAGTTTACGGAAAACATTCAGTACTTC.

The V call is TRBV6-1, the J call TRBJ2-7, with 14 positions matching TRBD2. CDR1 MNHNS and CDR2 SASEGT come from the germline V gene. The V segment lost 3 bases and the J segment 6 bases; nucleotides outside the gene matches: 10. The CDR3 is 17 amino acids. The chain's CDR3 is CASSEMTSGRAGGEQYF. CDR3 sequence (DNA): TGTGCCAGCAGTGAGATGACTAGCGGGAGGGCCGGGGGCGAGCAGTACTTC.

The chain employs TRBV6-5 and TRBJ2-7; D perhaps matches TRBD1 (5 bases). CDR3 size: 13 residues. Germline V gene sequence: CDR1 MNHEY, CDR2 SVGAGI. Trimming stripped 5 bases from V and 2 bases from J, with 10 bases between. CDR3 nucleotides: TGTGCCAGCAGTGCCGACAGTACCTACGAGCAGTACTTC. Translated, it gives CASSADSTYEQYF.